This T cell receptor (beta chain) was captured in a study of T-cell memory formation after mild COVID-19. This clonotype was seen a handful of times. Its antigen is unidentified. Overall study results and limits: Day 15 to 85 contractors were CD4/CD8 balanced; later expanders leaned CD4+. Contracting CD4+ clones were located mainly in CM and EM, and CD8+ clones in EMRA.

CDR1 and CDR2 (germline): SGHKS, YYEKEE (reference sequence). CDR3 length equals 15 residues. V lost 3 bases, J lost 6 bases, and 17 bases lay in between. Using constant-segment primers, 5'RACE produced TCR alpha and TCR beta cDNA libraries carrying sample barcodes and UMIs. MiXCR was run by TCRdb on the 5' RACE reads, yielding one entry per CDR3 protein. Here the sample spans 500,000 to 600,000 distinct CDR3 sequences, roughly 17% being singletons. The chain couples TRBV5-5 to TRBJ2-3; the D call may be TRBD1 or TRBD2 (6 bases each). The specimen was PBMCs or a T cell subset sorted from them (not recorded which). The source is an adult woman who had mild COVID-19 (a few samples of this study predate the infection). Cell type and time point are not known. In DNA, the CDR3 is TGTGCCAGCAGCTGGGACCCGAGGGGGGTTGATACGCAGTATTTT. Translated, it gives CASSWDPRGVDTQYF. The entire variable domain, with the rest obtained from reference TRBV5-5 and TRBJ2-3, is as follows: DAGVTQSPTHLIKTRGQQVTLRCSPISGHKSVSWYQQVLGQGPQFIFQYYEKEERGRGNFPDRFSARQFPNYSSELNVNALLLGDSALYLCASSWDPRGVDTQYFGPGTRLTVL.